The rows below give T cell receptor beta chains drawn from one sample of a study of T-cell reconstitution after alpha-beta-depleted transplantation in children. In TCRdb, the PCR reads were re-called with MiXCR into one record per CDR3 protein. The sample lists 350,000 to 450,000 distinct CDR3 sequences, around 21% occurring once. This specimen was PBMCs from the stem cell graft donor, taken from the stem cell graft. These receptors were obtained from a human donor who donated a stem cell graft to a child with acute myeloid leukemia. The CDR3 runs from the conserved cysteine through the conserved F or W. Fields, in order: V gene, CDR3 length, J gene, CDR3 protein.

v_gene: TRBV20-1; len: 11; j_gene: TRBJ2-3; CDR3aa: CSATIGDTQYF
v_gene: TRBV9; len: 14; j_gene: TRBJ2-7; CDR3aa: CASSVEGSSYEQYF
v_gene: TRBV20-1; len: 17; j_gene: TRBJ2-3; CDR3aa: CSARDRSASSLGYTQYF
v_gene: TRBV5-1; len: 16; j_gene: TRBJ2-6; CDR3aa: CASSRGQVSGANVLTF
v_gene: TRBV15; len: 21; j_gene: TRBJ2-5; CDR3aa: CATSRDLFSGTSGRNQETQYF
v_gene: TRBV29-1; len: 13; j_gene: TRBJ2-7; CDR3aa: CSVERGGSYEQYF
v_gene: TRBV10-3; len: 13; j_gene: TRBJ2-7; CDR3aa: CAITGDLSYEQYF
v_gene: TRBV3-1; len: 15; j_gene: TRBJ2-1; CDR3aa: CASSQASGIGNEQFF
v_gene: TRBV12-3/TRBV12-4; len: 13; j_gene: TRBJ2-1; CDR3aa: CASSQISHNEQFF
v_gene: TRBV12-3/TRBV12-4; len: 13; j_gene: TRBJ1-1; CDR3aa: CASSRRGNTEAFF
v_gene: TRBV9; len: 14; j_gene: TRBJ2-5; CDR3aa: CASSVGGFRETQYF
v_gene: TRBV5-1; len: 14; j_gene: TRBJ1-4; CDR3aa: CASSLERGKGKLFF
v_gene: TRBV24-1; len: 12; j_gene: TRBJ1-1; CDR3aa: CATSAPGTEAFF
v_gene: TRBV6-2/TRBV6-3; len: 18; j_gene: TRBJ2-2; CDR3aa: CASSFGLAGGPSTGELFF
v_gene: TRBV5-1; len: 17; j_gene: TRBJ2-2; CDR3aa: CASSRGPGQSNTGELFF
v_gene: TRBV5-1; len: 15; j_gene: TRBJ2-7; CDR3aa: CASSPQGQGYHEQYF
v_gene: TRBV6-1; len: 14; j_gene: TRBJ1-4; CDR3aa: CASRDPATNEKLFF
v_gene: TRBV7-9; len: 12; j_gene: TRBJ2-2; CDR3aa: CTSGENTGELFF
v_gene: TRBV7-9; len: 14; j_gene: TRBJ2-7; CDR3aa: CASSTGQGPYEQYF
v_gene: TRBV20-1; len: 14; j_gene: TRBJ2-3; CDR3aa: CSASGREWTDTQYF
v_gene: TRBV28; len: 15; j_gene: TRBJ2-5; CDR3aa: CASSPTGTLQETQYF
v_gene: TRBV27; len: 19; j_gene: TRBJ2-1; CDR3aa: CASSSAPTSGASSYNEQFF
v_gene: TRBV12-3/TRBV12-4; len: 13; j_gene: TRBJ1-1; CDR3aa: CASSPVVGTEAFF
v_gene: TRBV2; len: 14; j_gene: TRBJ2-7; CDR3aa: CASSDGTGSYEQYF
v_gene: TRBV25-1; len: 13; j_gene: TRBJ1-1; CDR3aa: CATSPTGNTEAFF
v_gene: TRBV5-1; len: 15; j_gene: TRBJ2-7; CDR3aa: CASSLAAENSYEQYF
v_gene: TRBV5-6; len: 15; j_gene: TRBJ2-7; CDR3aa: CASSARLAGLYEQYF
v_gene: TRBV5-1; len: 14; j_gene: TRBJ1-2; CDR3aa: CASSPGVTSLGYTF
v_gene: TRBV7-9; len: 13; j_gene: TRBJ2-3; CDR3aa: CASSLGEASSLHF
v_gene: TRBV6-2/TRBV6-3; len: 15; j_gene: TRBJ2-7; CDR3aa: CASSYSSIGPYEQYF
v_gene: TRBV4-1; len: 17; j_gene: TRBJ2-1; CDR3aa: CASSPKTSGESYNEQFF
v_gene: TRBV24-1; len: 14; j_gene: TRBJ2-1; CDR3aa: CATSDQGQDNEQFF
v_gene: TRBV28; len: 12; j_gene: TRBJ2-2; CDR3aa: CASTRRTGELFF
v_gene: TRBV9; len: 13; j_gene: TRBJ1-1; CDR3aa: CASSVEWGTEAFF
v_gene: TRBV12-3/TRBV12-4; len: 13; j_gene: TRBJ2-1; CDR3aa: CASSSPLGHEQFF
v_gene: TRBV20-1; len: 15; j_gene: TRBJ2-7; CDR3aa: CSARYKRGDPYEQYF
v_gene: TRBV6-4; len: 14; j_gene: TRBJ1-4; CDR3aa: CASSDSATWEKLFF